This entry features one T cell receptor (beta chain) sequence. The antigen remains unidentified. With 0 bases clipped from V and 4 bases from J, the junction kept 5 bases outside the gene matches. Germline-derived CDR1 and CDR2 are SGHTA and FQGTGA. This CDR3 spans 16 amino acids. These data belong to a study of vaccination effects on CD4 cells after COVID-19. Antigen-specific CD4+ T cells were expanded with viral peptide pools in the ViraFEST assay before sequencing. Between days 9 and 10 of culture, CD4+ T cells were separated out. Vaccinated recipients, who were negative for nucleocapsid antibodies, had no history of SARS-CoV-2 infection. The assay was immunoSEQ multiplex PCR, and TCRdb's table has in-frame clones only and misses some. The sample gives about 41,000 clones, over 75% of which show up once; about 3% is in the top ten.

The receptor was derived from a human donor who received a COVID-19 vaccine. The V call is TRBV7-3, the J call TRBJ2-5; the match to TRBD2 covers 10 bases. Sequencing was performed on CD4+ T cells from PBMCs cultured with HCoV-NL63 spike peptides, taken before COVID-19 vaccination. The CDR3: CASSLTIAGGLETQYF. For the CDR3, the DNA is TGTGCCAGCAGCTTAACGATAGCGGGGGGTTTAGAGACCCAGTACTTC.